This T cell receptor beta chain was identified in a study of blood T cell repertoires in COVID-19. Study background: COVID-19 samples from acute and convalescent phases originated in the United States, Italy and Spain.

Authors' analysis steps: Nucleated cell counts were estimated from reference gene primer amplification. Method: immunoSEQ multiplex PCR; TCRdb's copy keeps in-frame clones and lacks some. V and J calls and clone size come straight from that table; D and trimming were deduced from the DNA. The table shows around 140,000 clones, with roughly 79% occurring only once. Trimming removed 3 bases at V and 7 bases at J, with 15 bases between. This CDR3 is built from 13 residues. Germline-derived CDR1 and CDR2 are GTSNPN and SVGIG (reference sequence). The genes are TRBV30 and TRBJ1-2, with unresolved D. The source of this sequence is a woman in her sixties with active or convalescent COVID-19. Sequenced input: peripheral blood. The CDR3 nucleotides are TGTGCCTGGAGAATCGGACTTGACGGTGGCTACACCTTC. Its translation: CAWRIGLDGGYTF. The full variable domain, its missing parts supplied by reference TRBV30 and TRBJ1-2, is SQTIHQWPATLVQPVGSPLSLECTVEGTSNPNLYWYRQAAGRGLQLLFYSVGIGQISSEVPQNLSASRPQDRQFILSSKKLLLSDSGFYLCAWRIGLDGGYTFGSGTRLTVV.